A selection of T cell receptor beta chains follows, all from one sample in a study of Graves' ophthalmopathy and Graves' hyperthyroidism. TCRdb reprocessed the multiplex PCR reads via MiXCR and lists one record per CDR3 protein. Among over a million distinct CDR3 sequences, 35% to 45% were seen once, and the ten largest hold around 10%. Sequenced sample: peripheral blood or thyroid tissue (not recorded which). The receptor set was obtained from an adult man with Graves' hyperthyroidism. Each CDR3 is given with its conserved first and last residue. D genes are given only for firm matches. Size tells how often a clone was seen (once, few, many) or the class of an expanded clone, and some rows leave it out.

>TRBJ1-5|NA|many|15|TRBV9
TGTGCCAGCAGCGGTGGGGTACAAAGGGGTCAGCCCCAGCATTTT
CASSGGVQRGQPQHF
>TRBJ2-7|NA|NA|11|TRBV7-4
TGTGCCAGCCTGGAGGGGGCGAAGCAGTACTTC
CASLEGAKQYF
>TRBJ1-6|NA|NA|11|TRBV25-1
TGTGCTAGAGATTCCGCCTCACCCCTCCACTTT
CARDSASPLHF
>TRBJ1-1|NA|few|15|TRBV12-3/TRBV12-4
TGTGCCAGCAGGCCTAGACAGGTACCGAACACTGAAGCTTTCTTT
CASRPRQVPNTEAFF
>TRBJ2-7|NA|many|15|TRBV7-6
TGTGCCAGCAGCTCCTCACTGGAGCTCGCGGGCGAGCAGTACTTC
CASSSSLELAGEQYF
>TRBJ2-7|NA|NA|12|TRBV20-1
TGCAGTGCCAAGGCAGATTCCTACGAGCAGTGCTTC
CSAKADSYEQCF
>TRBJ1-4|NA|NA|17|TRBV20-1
TGCAGTGCCAACGTACCCCGTGCCTTGAGAGGGGATGAAAAACTGTTTTTT
CSANVPRALRGDEKLFF
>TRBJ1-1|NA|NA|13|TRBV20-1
TGCAGTGCTAGGTCCGGGAGTAGAGGAGAAGCTTTCTTT
CSARSGSRGEAFF
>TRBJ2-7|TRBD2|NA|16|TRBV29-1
TGCAGCGTTGGGGGACTAGCGTTGGACGAAATCCACGAGCAGTACTTC
CSVGGLALDEIHEQYF
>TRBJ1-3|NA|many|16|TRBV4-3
TGCGCCAGCAGCCAAGACACCGGCGGGGGTGGAAACACCATATATTTT
CASSQDTGGGGNTIYF
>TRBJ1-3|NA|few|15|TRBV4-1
TGCGCCAGCAGCCAAGTAGCTACCTCTGGAAACACCATATATTTT
CASSQVATSGNTIYF
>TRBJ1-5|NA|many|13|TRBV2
TGTGCCAGCAGGGGGGGTTTGCGTCAGCCCCAGCATTTT
CASRGGLRQPQHF
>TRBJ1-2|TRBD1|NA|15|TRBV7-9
TGTGCCAGCAGTCCAAAGCCGGGACAGGAGGATGGCTACACCTTC
CASSPKPGQEDGYTF
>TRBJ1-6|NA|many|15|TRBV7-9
TGTGCCAGCAGCTTAGTTGGGGGAGGGAATTCACCCCTCCACTTT
CASSLVGGGNSPLHF
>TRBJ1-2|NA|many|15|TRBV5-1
TGCGCCAGCAGCTTGGCCTGGGAAGGAGACTATGGCTACACCTTC
CASSLAWEGDYGYTF
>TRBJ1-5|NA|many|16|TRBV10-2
TGCGCCAGCAAACAGGGCGGGATGGTTGTTAATCAGCCCCAGCATTTT
CASKQGGMVVNQPQHF
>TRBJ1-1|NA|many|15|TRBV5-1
TGCGCCAGCAGCTTGAAAAACAGCATGAACACTGAAGCTTTCTTT
CASSLKNSMNTEAFF
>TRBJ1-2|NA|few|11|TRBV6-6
TGTGCCAGCGGTTTCCGGGAGGGCTACACCTTC
CASGFREGYTF
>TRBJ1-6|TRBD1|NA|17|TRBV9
TGTGCCAGCAGCGCAGCGGACAGGAGGTCACGGCCTTCACCCCTCCACTTT
CASSAADRRSRPSPLHF
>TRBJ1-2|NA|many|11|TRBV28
TGTGCCAGCAGTTCAGTTTATGGCTACACCTTC
CASSSVYGYTF
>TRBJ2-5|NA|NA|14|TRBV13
TGTGCCAGCAGCTCAACGACGGAGCAAGAGACCCAGTACTTC
CASSSTTEQETQYF
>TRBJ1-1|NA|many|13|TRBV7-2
TGTGCCAGCAGCCTCCCGTATCCGGGTGAAGCTTTCTTT
CASSLPYPGEAFF
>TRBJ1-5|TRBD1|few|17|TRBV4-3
TGCGCCAGCAGCCAAGATGGGACAGGATCTAGCAATCAGCCCCAGCATTTT
CASSQDGTGSSNQPQHF
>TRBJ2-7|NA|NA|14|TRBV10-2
TGCGCCAGCAGTGAGCCGGACGGCCCCTACGAGCAGTACTTC
CASSEPDGPYEQYF
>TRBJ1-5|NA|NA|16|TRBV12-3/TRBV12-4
TGTGCCAGCAGCGCCGGACCGACAGTTGGGAATCAGCCCCAGCATTTT
CASSAGPTVGNQPQHF
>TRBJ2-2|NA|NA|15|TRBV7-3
TGTGCCAGCAGCCCTAGGGGTATGGACACCGGGGAGCTGTTTTTT
CASSPRGMDTGELFF
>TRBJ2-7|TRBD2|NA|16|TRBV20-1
TGCAGTGCTAAACAGCTAGCGGGGGTGCCCTCGGAGGAGCAGTACTTC
CSAKQLAGVPSEEQYF
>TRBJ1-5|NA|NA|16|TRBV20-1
TGCAGTGCTAGAGGTGGCAGCGAATATAGCAATCAGCCCCAGCATTTT
CSARGGSEYSNQPQHF
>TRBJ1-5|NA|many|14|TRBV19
TGTGCCAGTAGCAACGTTCTTGGCGATCAGCCCCAGCATTTT
CASSNVLGDQPQHF
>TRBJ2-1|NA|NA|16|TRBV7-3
TGTGCCAGCAGCTTAGGGGTCAGGGGAGCCTACAATGAGCAGTTCTTC
CASSLGVRGAYNEQFF
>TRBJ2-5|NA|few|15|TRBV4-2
TGTGCCAGCAGCCAAGAAGGAAGGGTTCAAGAGACCCAGTACTTC
CASSQEGRVQETQYF
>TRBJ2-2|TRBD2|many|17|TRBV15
TGTGCCACCAGCAGAGAAGAACTAGCGGGGGTCACCGGGGAGCTGTTTTTT
CATSREELAGVTGELFF
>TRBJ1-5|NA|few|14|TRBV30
TGTGCCTGGATCCCCGGTCAGAAGAATCAGCCCCAGCATTTT
CAWIPGQKNQPQHF
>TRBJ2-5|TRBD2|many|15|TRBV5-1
TGCGCCAGCAGCCTTAGCGGGGCGTCACAAGAGACCCAGTACTTC
CASSLSGASQETQYF
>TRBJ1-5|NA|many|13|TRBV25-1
TGTGCCAGCAGTGCTAGTTCGGGGCAGCCCCAGCATTTT
CASSASSGQPQHF
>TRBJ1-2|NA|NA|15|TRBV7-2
TGTGCCAGCAGATTGGGCCCCCTCGGCCACTATGGCTACACCTTC
CASRLGPLGHYGYTF
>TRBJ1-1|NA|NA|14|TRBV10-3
TGTGCCAGCAGCCGCTTCGGGGTTGGGACTGAAGCTTTCTTT
CASSRFGVGTEAFF
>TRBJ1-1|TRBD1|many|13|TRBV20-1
TGCAGTGCTAGGGTGGGGACAGGAAATGAAGCTTTCTTT
CSARVGTGNEAFF
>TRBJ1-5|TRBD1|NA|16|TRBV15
TGTGCCACCAGCAGGGACAGGGGTGTGGGGAATGAGCCCCAGCATTTT
CATSRDRGVGNEPQHF
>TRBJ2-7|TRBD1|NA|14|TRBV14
TGTGCCAGCTCACCGAGGGACAGGGTGGACGAGCAGTACTTC
CASSPRDRVDEQYF
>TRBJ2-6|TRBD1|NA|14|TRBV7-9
TGTGCCAGCAGGCGGACAGGGGGGGCCAACGTCCTGACTTTC
CASRRTGGANVLTF
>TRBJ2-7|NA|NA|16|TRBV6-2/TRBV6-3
TGTGCCAGCAGTCCCATAGGAGTGCATCAAGTCTACGAGCAGTACTTC
CASSPIGVHQVYEQYF
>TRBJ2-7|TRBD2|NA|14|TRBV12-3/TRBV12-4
TGTGCCAGCAGTGGGGGACTAGCGCACTACGAGCAGTACTTC
CASSGGLAHYEQYF
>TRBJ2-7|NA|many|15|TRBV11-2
TGTGCCAGCAGCTTAGATTTCGACAGGACCTACGAGCAGTACTTC
CASSLDFDRTYEQYF
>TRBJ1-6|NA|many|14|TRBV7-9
TGTGCCAGCAGACCGGGGTTTGATAATTCACCCCTCCACTTT
CASRPGFDNSPLHF
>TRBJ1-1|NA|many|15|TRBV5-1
TGCGCCAGCAGCTTAGTCGGCGGGCAGAACACTGAAGCTTTCTTT
CASSLVGGQNTEAFF
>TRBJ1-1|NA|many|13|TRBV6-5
TGTGCCAGCACCGAAAAGGGTAGAACTGAAGCTTTCTTT
CASTEKGRTEAFF
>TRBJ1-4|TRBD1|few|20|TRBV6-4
TGTGCCAGCAGTCTCATTGGGTCACTGGGACAGGGCGTCCCTACTGAAAAACTGTTTTTT
CASSLIGSLGQGVPTEKLFF
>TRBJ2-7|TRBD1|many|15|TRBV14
TGTGCCAGCAGCCAAGATTGGTACAGGGGGAACGAGCAGTACTTC
CASSQDWYRGNEQYF
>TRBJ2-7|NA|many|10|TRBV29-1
TGCAGCGGCTCCCGCCACGAGCAGTACTTC
CSGSRHEQYF
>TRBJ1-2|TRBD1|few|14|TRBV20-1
TGCAGTGCAAATACAGGGGCCGGCGTCTATGGCTACACCTTC
CSANTGAGVYGYTF
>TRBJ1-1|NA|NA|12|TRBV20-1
TGCAGTGCTAGGTCCTCCGATGGGGGGACTTTCTTT
CSARSSDGGTFF
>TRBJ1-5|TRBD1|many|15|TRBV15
TGTGCCACCAGTGGGGGACAGGGGAGCGATCAGCCCCAGCATTTT
CATSGGQGSDQPQHF
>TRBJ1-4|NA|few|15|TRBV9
TGTGCCAGCAGCGTAGAAGGAGGGTTTAATGAAAAACTGTTTTTT
CASSVEGGFNEKLFF
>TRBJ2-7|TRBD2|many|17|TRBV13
TGTGCCAGCAGCTCCGCTCTAGCGGGAGTCCCCCACTACGAGCAGTACTTC
CASSSALAGVPHYEQYF
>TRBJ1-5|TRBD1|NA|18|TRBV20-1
TGCAGTGCGGGCGTTGACAGGGCTGGGCCTTATAGCAATCAGCCCCAGCATTTT
CSAGVDRAGPYSNQPQHF
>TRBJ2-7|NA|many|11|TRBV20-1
TGCAGTGCTGAGGAGGGGGAAGAGCAGTACTTC
CSAEEGEEQYF